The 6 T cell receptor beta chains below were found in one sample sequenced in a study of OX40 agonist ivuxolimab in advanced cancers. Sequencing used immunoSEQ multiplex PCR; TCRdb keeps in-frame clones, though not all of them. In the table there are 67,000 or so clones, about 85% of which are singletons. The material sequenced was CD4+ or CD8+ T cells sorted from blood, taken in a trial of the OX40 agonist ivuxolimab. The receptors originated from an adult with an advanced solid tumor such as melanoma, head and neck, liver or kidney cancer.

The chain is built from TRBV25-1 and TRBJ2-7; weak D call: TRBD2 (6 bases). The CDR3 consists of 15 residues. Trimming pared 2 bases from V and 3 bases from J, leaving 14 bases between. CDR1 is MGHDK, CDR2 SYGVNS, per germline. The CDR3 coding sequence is TGTGCCAGCAGTGAAGGGCGGGGCGGGGACTACGAGCAGTACTTC. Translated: CASSEGRGGDYEQYF.

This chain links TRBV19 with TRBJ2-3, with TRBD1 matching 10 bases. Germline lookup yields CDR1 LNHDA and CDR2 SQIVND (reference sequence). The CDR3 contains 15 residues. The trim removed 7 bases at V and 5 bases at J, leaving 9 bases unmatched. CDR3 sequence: CASTPPGQGRDTQYF. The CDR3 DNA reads TGTGCCAGTACTCCCCCGGGACAGGGGAGAGATACGCAGTATTTT.

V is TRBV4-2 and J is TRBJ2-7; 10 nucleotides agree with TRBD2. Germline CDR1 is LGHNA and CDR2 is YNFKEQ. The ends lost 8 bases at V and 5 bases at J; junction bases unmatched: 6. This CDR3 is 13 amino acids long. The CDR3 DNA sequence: TGTGCCAGCTCCGAGCGGGAGGGCAACGAGCAGTACTTC. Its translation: CASSEREGNEQYF.

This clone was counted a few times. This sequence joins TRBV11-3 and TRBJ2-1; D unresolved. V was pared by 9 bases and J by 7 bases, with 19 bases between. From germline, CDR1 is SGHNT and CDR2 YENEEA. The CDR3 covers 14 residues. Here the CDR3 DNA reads TGTGCCAGTACGGCGGACGGAAGGCGGAATGAGCAGTTCTTC. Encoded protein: CASTADGRRNEQFF.

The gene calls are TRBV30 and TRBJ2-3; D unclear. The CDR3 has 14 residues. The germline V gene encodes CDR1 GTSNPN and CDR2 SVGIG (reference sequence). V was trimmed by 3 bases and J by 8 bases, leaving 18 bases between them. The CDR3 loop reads CAWRTFRRTATQYF. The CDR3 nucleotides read TGTGCCTGGAGGACCTTCCGCCGCACGGCTACGCAGTATTTT.

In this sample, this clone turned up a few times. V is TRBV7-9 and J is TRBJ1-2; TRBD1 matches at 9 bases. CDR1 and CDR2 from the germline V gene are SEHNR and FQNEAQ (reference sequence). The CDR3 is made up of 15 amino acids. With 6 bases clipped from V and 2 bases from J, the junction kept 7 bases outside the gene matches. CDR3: CASSFFGTGNYGYTF. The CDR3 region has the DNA TGTGCCAGCAGTTTCTTCGGGACAGGGAACTATGGCTACACCTTC.